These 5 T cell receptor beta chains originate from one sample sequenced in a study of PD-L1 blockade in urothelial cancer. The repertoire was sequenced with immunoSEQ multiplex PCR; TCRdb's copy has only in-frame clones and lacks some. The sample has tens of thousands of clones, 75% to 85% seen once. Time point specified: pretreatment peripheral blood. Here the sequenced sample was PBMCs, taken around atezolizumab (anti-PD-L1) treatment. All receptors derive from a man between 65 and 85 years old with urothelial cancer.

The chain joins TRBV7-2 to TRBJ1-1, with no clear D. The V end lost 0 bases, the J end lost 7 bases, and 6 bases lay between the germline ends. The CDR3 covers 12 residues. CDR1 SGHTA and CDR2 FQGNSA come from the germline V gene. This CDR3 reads CASSLAVGEAFF. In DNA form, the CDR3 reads TGTGCCAGCAGCTTAGCCGTCGGTGAAGCTTTCTTT.

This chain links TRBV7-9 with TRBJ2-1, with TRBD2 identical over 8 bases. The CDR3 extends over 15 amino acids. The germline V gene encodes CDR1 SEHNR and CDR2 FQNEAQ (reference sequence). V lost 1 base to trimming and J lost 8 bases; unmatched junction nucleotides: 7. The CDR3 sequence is CASSLVAGLGDEQFF. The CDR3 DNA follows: TGTGCCAGCAGCTTAGTAGCGGGATTGGGGGATGAGCAGTTCTTC.

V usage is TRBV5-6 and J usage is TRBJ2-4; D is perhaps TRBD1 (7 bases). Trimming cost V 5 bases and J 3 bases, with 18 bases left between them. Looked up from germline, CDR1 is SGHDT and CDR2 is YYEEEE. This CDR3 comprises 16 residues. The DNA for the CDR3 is TGTGCCAGCAGTTCCCAGGGGGGAATAGTCAAAAACATTCAGTACTTC. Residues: CASSSQGGIVKNIQYF.

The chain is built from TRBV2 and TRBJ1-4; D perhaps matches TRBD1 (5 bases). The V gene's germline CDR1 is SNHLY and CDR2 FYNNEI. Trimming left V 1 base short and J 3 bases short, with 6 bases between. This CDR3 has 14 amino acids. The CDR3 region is CASSEGRANEKLFF. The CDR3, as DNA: TGTGCCAGCAGTGAAGGCAGGGCTAATGAAAAACTGTTTTTT.

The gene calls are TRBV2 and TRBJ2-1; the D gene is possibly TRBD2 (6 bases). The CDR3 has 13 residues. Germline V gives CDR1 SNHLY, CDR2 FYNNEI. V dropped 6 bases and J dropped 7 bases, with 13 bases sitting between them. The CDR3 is CASRLGGWNEQFF. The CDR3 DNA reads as TGTGCCAGCAGACTCGGGGGATGGAATGAGCAGTTCTTC.